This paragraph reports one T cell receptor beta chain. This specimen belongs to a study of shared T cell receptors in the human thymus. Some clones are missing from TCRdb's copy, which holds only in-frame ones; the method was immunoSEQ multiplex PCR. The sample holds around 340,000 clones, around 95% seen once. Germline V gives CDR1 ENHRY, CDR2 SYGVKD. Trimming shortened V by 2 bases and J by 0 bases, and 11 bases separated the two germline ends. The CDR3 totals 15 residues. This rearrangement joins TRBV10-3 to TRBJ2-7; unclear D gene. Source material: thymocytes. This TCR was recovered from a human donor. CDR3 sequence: CAISEPRPHSYEQYF. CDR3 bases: TGTGCCATCAGTGAGCCGAGGCCCCACTCCTACGAGCAGTACTTC.